The clone carrying this T cell receptor beta chain was seen a handful of times. The sample originates from a study of T-cell reconstitution after alpha-beta-depleted transplantation in children. Preparation of the TCRbeta library was carried out with unique molecular identifiers. TCRdb re-analysed the PCR reads in MiXCR, keeping a single row per CDR3 protein. This table has 100,000 or so distinct CDR3 sequences, more than 10% appearing once. The sequence was collected from a human donor who donated a stem cell graft to a child with inherited bone marrow failure. The input for sequencing was PBMCs from the stem cell graft donor, taken from the stem cell graft.

The CDR3 spells CASSPFAGSPNEQFF. In DNA form, the CDR3 reads TGTGCCAGCAGCCCTTTCGCGGGGTCGCCCAATGAGCAGTTCTTC. The V call is TRBV7-9, the J call TRBJ2-1, with a possible D match to TRBD2 (6 bases). Germline CDR1 and CDR2: SEHNR and FQNEAQ (reference sequence). V gave up 5 bases and J gave up 6 bases, with 17 bases separating them. This CDR3 is built from 15 residues.